This T cell receptor beta chain was sequenced in a study of vaccination effects on CD4 cells after COVID-19. Across the whole study: Ahead of sequencing, the ViraFEST assay grew antigen-specific CD4+ T cells using viral peptide pools. The second dose preceded post-vaccine samples by a median of 72 days. Wells of a few million PBMC each were grown with around 10 IU/ml IL-2 and about 9.6 ug/ml peptides.

Remarks on this clone: Its antigen is unknown.

The assay was immunoSEQ multiplex PCR, and TCRdb's table has in-frame clones only and misses some. The sample carries roughly 40,000 clones, around two thirds recorded once. CD4+ T cells were isolated after less than 12 days of culture. Each participant was administered two doses of either the BNT162b2 or the mRNA-1273 vaccine. Cultures got half-medium changes with IL-2 on days 3 and 7. This receptor was taken from a human donor who received a COVID-19 vaccine. Sequenced here: CD4+ T cells from PBMCs cultured without peptide, sampled after COVID-19 vaccination.

CDR3 sequence: CASSLSSDSSNTEAFF. DNA for the CDR3: TGTGCCAGCAGCCTTAGTAGTGACAGTTCGAACACTGAAGCTTTCTTT. V is TRBV3-1 (or the pseudogene TRBV3-2) and J is TRBJ1-1; tentative D call: TRBD1 (5 bases). Trimming took 4 bases from V and 1 from J, leaving 16 bases between them. The CDR3 covers 16 residues. Germline CDR1 is LGHDT and CDR2 is YNNKEL (reference sequence).